This T cell receptor (beta chain) was retrieved from a study of T-cell memory formation after mild COVID-19. Study-wide context: Clusters were largely donor specific.

Amplification by 5'RACE using constant-segment primers produced TCR alpha and TCR beta cDNA libraries that carried sample barcodes and UMIs. TCRdb itself ran the 5' RACE reads through MiXCR, one entry per CDR3 protein. The sample contains about 340,000 distinct CDR3 sequences, under 15% of which appear only once. Study-level points and caveats: Pre-infection memory showed some responding clones, and this suggested that cross-reactive memory joined.

This CDR3 has 16 residues. Losses at the gene ends were 2 bases for V and 4 bases for J; bases not matched to a gene: 6. Germline lookup yields CDR1 SGHTA and CDR2 FQGTGA. Worth noting for this clonotype: The target antigen is unknown.

This clonotype originated in a man younger than 35 who had mild COVID-19 (a few samples of this study predate the infection). Cell type and time point are not known. The chain carries TRBV7-3 and TRBJ2-2; 8 bases match TRBD1. Source material: PBMCs or a T cell subset sorted from them (not recorded which). The CDR3: CASSLGNTGGTGELFF. Written as DNA, the CDR3 is TGTGCCAGCAGCTTAGGGAATACAGGGGGCACCGGGGAGCTGTTTTTT. The full variable domain, with the rest looked up from reference TRBV7-3 and TRBJ2-2, is GAGVSQTPSNKVTEKGKYVELRCDPISGHTALYWYRQSLGQGPEFLIYFQGTGAADDSGLPNDRFFAVRPEGSVSTLKIQRTERGDSAVYLCASSLGNTGGTGELFFGEGSRLTVL.